The 20 T cell receptor beta chains presented below share a single source sample, sequenced in a study of regulatory T cells in long-lasting Graves disease. Sequencing libraries for TCR beta were prepared with iRepertoire HTBI primers and Arm-PCR of CDR3 regions. TCRdb ran MiXCR on the multiplex PCR reads and lists one entry per CDR3 protein. The sample records around 450,000 distinct CDR3 sequences, roughly 17% being singletons. Time point given: newly diagnosed GD, antithyroid drugs for less than 3 months. Generation of the TCR library employed RNA extracted from PBMCs. The same specimen was also included in a second study, on T cells in Graves' hyperthyroidism and ophthalmopathy.

Sequenced material: peripheral blood mononuclear cells (PBMCs), taken at new diagnosis, from a patient treated with antithyroid drugs. These TCRs come from a man between 40 and 49 years old with Graves disease.

This clonotype has a handful of counts. The chain recombines TRBV9 with TRBJ2-2; D remains unclear. Germline V gives CDR1 SGDLS, CDR2 YYNGEE. With 0 bases removed from V and 1 base from J, the gap between germline ends came to 10 bases. There are 16 residues in the CDR3. For the CDR3, the DNA is TGTGCCAGCAGCGTAGCTCCCAGGAGGAACACCGGGGAGCTGTTTTTT. Its protein is CASSVAPRRNTGELFF.

The rearrangement joins TRBV18 to TRBJ1-2, with 7 nucleotides matching TRBD1. V shed 6 bases, J shed 5 bases, and the junction held 12 bases outside the gene matches. Germline CDR1 KGHSH, CDR2 LQKENI. CDR3 size: 15 residues. CDR3 sequence reads: CASSRPVTGSYGYTF. CDR3 DNA: TGTGCCAGCTCCCGTCCGGTGACAGGGTCGTATGGCTACACCTTC.

The chain has TRBV7-9 and TRBJ1-1; 9 bases fit TRBD1. The CDR3 has 16 amino acids. In germline, CDR1 is SEHNR, CDR2 FQNEAQ (reference sequence). V gave up 7 bases and J gave up 3 bases; unmatched junction bases: 12. The CDR3 sequence: CASTFGTGIRDTEAFF. CDR3 nucleotide sequence: TGTGCCAGCACGTTCGGGACAGGGATACGGGACACTGAAGCTTTCTTT.

In its sample, this clonotype was seen many times. V gene TRBV11-2 combines with J gene TRBJ2-3, with 11 nucleotides matching TRBD2. Germline CDR1 SGHAT, CDR2 FQNNGV. Trimming removed 5 bases from V and 0 bases from J; junction bases left unmatched: 4. There are 16 residues in the CDR3. The CDR3 bases are TGTGCCAGCAGCGGTCGGACTAGCGGGAGCACAGATACGCAGTATTTT. This encodes CASSGRTSGSTDTQYF.

This clonotype was counted many times. CDR3 protein: CATSGQQIATDTQYF. The CDR3 DNA reads TGTGCCACCAGTGGACAACAGATAGCCACAGATACGCAGTATTTT. The chain combines TRBV24-1 with TRBJ2-3; D is undetermined. Per germline, CDR1 KGHDR and CDR2 SFDVKD. The CDR3 extends over 15 amino acids. Trimming removed 5 bases at V and 2 bases at J, with 13 bases between.

This clonotype has just one count. A junction end diverges from the germline sequence, so it may reflect a read error. The chain is built from TRBV7-9 and TRBJ2-2; a possible D gene is TRBD1 (6 bases). The CDR3 has 16 amino acids. The germline gives CDR1 SEHNR, CDR2 FQNEAQ (reference sequence). For the CDR3, the DNA is TGTGCCAGCAGCGTAGCTGCAGGGGTGAACACTGGGGAGCTGTTTTTT. It translates to CASSVAAGVNTGELFF.

The sample holds many counts of this clonotype. This chain connects TRBV7-2 to TRBJ2-1, with a possible D match to TRBD2 (5 bases). Trimming took 8 bases from V and 0 from J, leaving 14 bases between them. Germline assignment: CDR1 SGHTA and CDR2 FQGNSA. This CDR3 is built from 15 residues. For the CDR3, the DNA is TGTGCCAGCGGACTCGACATGAGCTCCTACAATGAGCAGTTCTTC. It yields the protein CASGLDMSSYNEQFF.

In this sample, this clonotype turned up many times. This chain's CDR3 is CASSLGSRGLAGGRGPYNEQFF. The CDR3 DNA is TGTGCCAGCAGTTTAGGTTCGAGGGGACTAGCGGGAGGGCGAGGACCCTACAATGAGCAGTTCTTC. The V gene is TRBV12-3 or TRBV12-4, the J gene TRBJ2-1, with 16 bases matching TRBD2. There are 22 residues in the CDR3. V was clipped by 1 base and J by 2 bases; unmatched bases: 14.

As regards this clonotype: A read error is possible here, since a much larger clone lies one base away. The chain has TRBV12-3 or TRBV12-4 and TRBJ2-1, with TRBD2 matching over 8 bases. This CDR3 region has 14 residues. The CDR3 DNA sequence: TGTGCCAGCAGAATCAGCGGGGGTTCGAATGAGCGGTTCTTC. Its protein is CASRISGGSNERFF.

J is TRBJ2-3 and V is TRBV7-2, with 10 bases aligning to TRBD2. V was pared by 4 bases and J by 1 base, with 2 bases of the junction left unmatched. This CDR3 is 15 amino acids long. Germline V gives CDR1 SGHTA, CDR2 FQGNSA. CDR3 DNA sequence: TGTGCCAGCAGCTATGGACTAGCGGGCACAGATACGCAGTATTTT. It codes for CASSYGLAGTDTQYF.

CDR3 DNA sequence: TGTGCCAGCAGCTTGAAGGGATTCGATCAGCCCCAGCATTTT. Amino acid sequence: CASSLKGFDQPQHF. The chain carries TRBV5-6 and TRBJ1-5, with D unresolved. Germline CDR1 reads SGHDT; CDR2 reads YYEEEE. There are 14 residues in the CDR3. V was cut by 1 base and J by 5 bases, with 10 bases left in between.

This clonotype was counted ten times or more. V and J are TRBV12-3 or TRBV12-4 and TRBJ2-7; 9 bases are shared with TRBD2. The CDR3 loop spans 15 amino acids. V lost 5 bases to trimming and J lost 2 bases; unmatched junction nucleotides: 7. The DNA of the CDR3 is TGTGCCAGCAGTGCTGGACTAGCGCTCCCCTACGAGCAGTACTTC. This sequence encodes CASSAGLALPYEQYF.

This clonotype was counted many times. V gene TRBV12-3 or TRBV12-4 combines with J gene TRBJ1-2; TRBD1 matches at 7 bases. The ends lost 2 bases at V and 7 bases at J; junction bases unmatched: 7. The CDR3 has 14 residues. This CDR3 is CASSLYDRARGYTF. CDR3 DNA: TGTGCCAGCAGTTTATATGACAGGGCTCGTGGCTACACCTTC.

This clonotype was counted a single time. The junction shows a germline mismatch at one end, possibly a read error. V usage is TRBV7-7 and J usage is TRBJ2-1; a possible D gene is TRBD2 (6 bases). The CDR3 length is 13 residues. Germline CDR1 reads SSHAT; CDR2 reads FNYEAQ (reference sequence). The CDR3 DNA is TGTGCTAGCAGCTTAGATTGGGGAGGTGAGCAGTTCTTC. Its translation: CASSLDWGGEQFF.

This clonotype has at least ten counts. V usage is TRBV28 and J usage is TRBJ2-5; the match to TRBD2 covers 11 bases. V trimming: 3 bases; J trimming: 1 base; junction bases outside the gene matches: 10. Per the germline V gene, CDR1 is MDHEN and CDR2 is SYDVKM. CDR3 length equals 18 residues. The DNA of the CDR3 is TGTGCCAGCAGTTTGAGTGCCTTGACTAGCGGGATCCAAGAGACCCAGTACTTC. This gives the protein CASSLSALTSGIQETQYF.

The rearrangement uses TRBV27 and TRBJ1-2, with unresolved D. Germline CDR1 MNHEY, CDR2 SMNVEV (reference sequence). This CDR3 comprises 15 residues. V lost 5 bases, J lost 5 bases, and 18 bases lay in between. For the CDR3, the DNA is TGTGCCAGCAGTCCCCTAGCACGGAGAAGTTATGGCTACACCTTC. Translated: CASSPLARRSYGYTF.

This clonotype was picked up many times. The genes are TRBV28 and TRBJ2-1, with 9 bases matching TRBD1. V gave up 6 bases and J gave up 10 bases; unmatched junction bases: 13. This CDR3 has 15 amino acids. Germline loops: CDR1 MDHEN, CDR2 SYDVKM. The CDR3 protein is CASRFPGTGPNEQFF. In DNA, the CDR3 is TGTGCCAGCAGGTTCCCCGGGACAGGGCCTAACGAGCAGTTCTTC.

This clonotype has at least ten counts. This chain links TRBV28 with TRBJ2-5; no reliable D call. The CDR3 has 13 residues. Germline V gene sequence: CDR1 MDHEN, CDR2 SYDVKM. V was pared by 2 bases and J by 4 bases, with 8 bases between. The CDR3 loop reads CASSLIPGETQYF. Here the CDR3 DNA reads TGTGCCAGCAGTTTAATTCCCGGAGAGACCCAGTACTTC.

This rearrangement joins TRBV2 to TRBJ1-5; D uncertain. The CDR3 spans 12 residues. Germline assignment: CDR1 SNHLY and CDR2 FYNNEI. Deletions cut 3 bases from V and 6 bases from J, with 6 bases between. The CDR3 DNA sequence: TGTGCCAGCAGTGACGACTTTCAGCCCCAGCATTTT. This gives the protein CASSDDFQPQHF.

CDR3 bases: TGTGCCAGCAGCCGAAACAGGGGGCCCTCCGGGGAGCTGTTTTTT. It is translated as CASSRNRGPSGELFF. The chain joins TRBV7-9 to TRBJ2-2; 9 bases line up with TRBD1. V dropped 5 bases and J dropped 6; count of bases not matched to a gene: 7. The germline V gene has CDR1 SEHNR and CDR2 FQNEAQ (reference sequence). The CDR3 has 15 amino acids.